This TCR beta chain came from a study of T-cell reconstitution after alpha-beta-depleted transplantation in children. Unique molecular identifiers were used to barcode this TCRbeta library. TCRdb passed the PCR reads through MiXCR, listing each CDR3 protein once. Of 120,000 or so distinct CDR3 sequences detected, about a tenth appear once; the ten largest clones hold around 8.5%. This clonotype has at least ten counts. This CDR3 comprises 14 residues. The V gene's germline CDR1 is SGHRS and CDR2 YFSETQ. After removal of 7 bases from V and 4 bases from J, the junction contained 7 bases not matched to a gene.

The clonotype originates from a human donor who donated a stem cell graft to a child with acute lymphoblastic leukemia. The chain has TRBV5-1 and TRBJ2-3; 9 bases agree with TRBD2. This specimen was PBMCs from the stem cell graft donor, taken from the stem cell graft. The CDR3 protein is CASGGGAEADTQYF. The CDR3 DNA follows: TGCGCCAGCGGCGGGGGGGCCGAGGCAGATACGCAGTATTTT.